There are many counts of the clone carrying this TCR beta chain. What it binds is not known. These data belong to a study of T cells in Graves' hyperthyroidism and ophthalmopathy. The study, taken as a whole, reports: The authors' 13 V-J model separated ophthalmopathy from stable hyperthyroidism.

There were TCR beta CDR3 regions amplified from RNA transcripts. Initially, a first-round RT-PCR of the TCR CDR3 employed the HTBI primer set. TCRdb independently ran MiXCR on the multiplex PCR reads; one entry per CDR3 protein. This sample has hundreds of thousands of distinct CDR3 sequences; 13% occur once, and the top ten carry around 9.2%. Graves' hyperthyroidism without ophthalmopathy progression within 18 months was termed stable. Newly diagnosed hyperthyroidism, duration under 2 months, in patients aged 18 to 65. The germline V and J ends were trimmed by 4 bases and 5 bases, with 5 bases remaining between them. CDR3 length equals 11 residues. In germline, CDR1 is SNHLY, CDR2 FYNNEI.

The sample consisted of blood. This chain joins TRBV2 and TRBJ1-2; D unclear. The clonotype was recovered from a woman under 30 with Graves' hyperthyroidism. This CDR3 reads CASSGNYGYTF. CDR3 nucleotides: TGTGCCAGCAGTGGTAATTATGGCTACACCTTC.